The entry that follows covers one T cell receptor beta chain sequence. The antigen is unknown. Measured with immunoSEQ multiplex PCR; TCRdb has only the in-frame clones, and not every one. The repertoire includes about 120,000 clones, 65% to 90% of them detected once, and 27% sits in the top ten. This CDR3 has 13 amino acids. CDR1 LNHDA and CDR2 SQIVND come from the germline V gene (reference sequence). Deletions cut 6 bases from V and 6 bases from J, with 12 bases between. These data are taken from a study of T cell responses to AZD1222 COVID-19 vaccine. Whole-study findings and limits: Baseline serostatus was positive in only six AZD1222 recipients.

The chain joins TRBV19 to TRBJ2-1; D may be TRBD2 (5 bases). Sequencing used peripheral blood, obtained 28 days after the second AZD1222 dose. The clonotype comes from an adult who received the AZD1222 COVID-19 vaccine. CDR3 sequence reads: CASRGVLGNEQFF. In DNA form, the CDR3 reads TGTGCCAGTAGGGGAGTGTTGGGCAATGAGCAGTTCTTC.